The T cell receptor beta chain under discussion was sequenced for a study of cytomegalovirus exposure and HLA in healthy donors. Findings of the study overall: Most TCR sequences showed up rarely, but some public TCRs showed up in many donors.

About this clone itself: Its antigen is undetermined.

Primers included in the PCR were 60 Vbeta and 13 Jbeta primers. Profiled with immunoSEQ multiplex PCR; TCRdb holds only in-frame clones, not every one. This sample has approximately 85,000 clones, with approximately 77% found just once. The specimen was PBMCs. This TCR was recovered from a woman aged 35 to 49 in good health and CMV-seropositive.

The CDR3 nucleotides read TGTGCCTATGGTCGGTCGGGTGGCTACACCTTC. It encodes CAYGRSGGYTF. This sequence joins TRBV30 and TRBJ1-2; D remains unclear. The CDR3 runs 11 residues. CDR1 is GTSNPN and CDR2 is SVGIG in the germline V gene (reference sequence). Trimming cost V 7 bases and J 7 bases, with 13 bases left between them.